What follows describes a single T cell receptor beta chain. This specimen comes from a study of cytotoxic CD8 clonotypes in ibrutinib-treated CLL. Germline CDR1 is SGHNT and CDR2 is YENEEA. The CDR3 length is 17 residues. V gave up 1 base and J gave up 3 bases; unmatched junction bases: 7. Libraries were prepared by immunoSEQ multiplex PCR; TCRdb keeps only in-frame clonotypes and omits some of them. The data show 200,000 to 250,000 clones, with more than 75% seen just once and over 10% held by the top ten. Sequencing was performed on PBMCs, taken after 12 months of ibrutinib treatment. V gene TRBV11-3 combines with J gene TRBJ2-3, with TRBD2 matching over 10 bases. This TCR was sampled from a human donor with chronic lymphocytic leukemia. Here the CDR3 reads CASSLGLAGGETDTQYF. CDR3 coding DNA: TGTGCCAGCAGCTTAGGGTTAGCGGGGGGTGAAACAGATACGCAGTATTTT. Full variable domain (missing parts from reference TRBV11-3 and TRBJ2-3): EAGVVQSPRYKIIEKKQPVAFWCNPISGHNTLYWYLQNLGQGPELLIRYENEEAVDDSQLPKDRFSAERLKGVDSTLKIQPAELGDSAVYLCASSLGLAGGETDTQYFGPGTRLTVL.